This entry concerns a single T cell receptor beta chain. A junction end diverges from the germline sequence, so it may reflect a read error. This sample is part of a study of blood T cell repertoires in COVID-19. Study summary: The study drew acute and convalescent COVID-19 samples from the United States, Italy and Spain. T cells, B-cell-depleted T cells, or PBMCs supplied cDNA or gDNA.

In the original workflow: Researchers report that nucleated cell counts were estimated from reference gene primer amplification. Generated by immunoSEQ multiplex PCR, the TCRdb table keeps only in-frame clones and is missing some. V, J and clone size derive from that table, while D and trimming were established from the DNA sequence. This table has around 300,000 clones, roughly 89% appearing once. This TCR came from a woman aged 25 to 39 with active or convalescent COVID-19. Sequenced input: peripheral blood.

This CDR3 is CASQPGLLF. The CDR3 DNA reads as TGTGCCAGCCAGCCGGGACTTCTCTTC. The rearrangement joins TRBV9 to TRBJ1-2; possibly TRBD1 for D (5 bases). CDR1 SGDLS and CDR2 YYNGEE come from the germline V gene. This CDR3 has 9 residues. The full variable domain, rest sourced from reference TRBV9 and TRBJ1-2, is DSGVTQTPKHLITATGQRVTLRCSPRSGDLSVYWYQQSLDQGLQFLIQYYNGEERAKGNILERFSAQQFPDLHSELNLSSLELGDSALYFCASQPGLLFGSGTRLTVV.